A single sample gave rise to the 19 T cell receptor beta chains below, sequenced in a study of T-cell memory formation after mild COVID-19. TCRdb re-derived calls from the 5' RACE reads in MiXCR, one entry per CDR3 protein. The repertoire holds roughly 480,000 distinct CDR3 sequences, with around a quarter as singletons. Sequencing used PBMCs or a T cell subset sorted from them (not recorded which). The receptors were sampled from an adult woman who had mild COVID-19 (a few samples of this study predate the infection). Cell type and time point are not known.

V usage is TRBV11-1 and J usage is TRBJ1-4; possible D gene TRBD1, 6 bases. Germline CDR1 SGHAT, CDR2 FQDESV (reference sequence). The CDR3 covers 15 residues. V lost 8 bases and J lost 2, with 15 bases in between. In nucleotides, the CDR3 is TGTGCCAGCGGAACCAGGGGATCCACTAATGAAAAACTGTTTTTT. Protein: CASGTRGSTNEKLFF.

This clonotype was observed many times. The J gene is TRBJ2-3, the V gene TRBV4-3; 10 bases agree with TRBD2. CDR3 length: 16 residues. Germline V gene data show CDR1 as LGHNA and CDR2 as YSLEER. V was pared by 0 bases and J by 4 bases, with 4 bases of the junction left unmatched. The CDR3 bases are TGCGCCAGCAGCCAAGATCTTACTAGCGGGGCAGATACGCAGTATTTT. Translated: CASSQDLTSGADTQYF.

The CDR3 bases are TGCAGTGCTAGAGTCCAATCCTTCGGTGGGGATACGCAGTATTTT. Encoded protein: CSARVQSFGGDTQYF. This rearrangement joins TRBV20-1 to TRBJ2-3; D is unresolved. Germline V gene data show CDR1 as DFQATT and CDR2 as SNEGSKA (reference sequence). V was trimmed by 1 base and J by 6 bases, leaving 17 bases between them. This CDR3 is built from 15 residues.

This clonotype was counted only a few times. V gene TRBV4-1 combines with J gene TRBJ2-2; no clear D. The CDR3 is made up of 16 amino acids. Germline V lookup: CDR1 MGHRA, CDR2 YSYEKL. V was trimmed by 0 bases and J by 9 bases, leaving 17 bases between them. The CDR3 bases are TGCGCCAGCAGCCAAGAGGACGCTGAGTGGGTCCGGGAGCTGTTTTTT. The encoded protein is CASSQEDAEWVRELFF.

Of note for this clonotype: Sequence at one end of the junction differs from germline and may be a read error. The chain links TRBV20-1 to TRBJ2-1; a possible D gene is TRBD2 (6 bases). The CDR3 spans 15 residues. CDR1 is DFQATT and CDR2 is SNEGSKA in the germline V gene (reference sequence). CDR3 nucleotides: TGCAGTGCCAGAGGAGGGCCTGGGTCCTACAATGAGCAGTTCTTC. Translation: CSARGGPGSYNEQFF.

The DNA for the CDR3 is TGTGCCAGCAGCCCCCGGACAGGGACCTCAGCTAACTATGGCTACACCTTC. Translating gives CASSPRTGTSANYGYTF. The rearrangement links TRBV7-9 to TRBJ1-2, with 8 bases fitting TRBD1. Trimming cost V 5 bases and J 0 bases; bases outside gene matches: 11. CDR1 and CDR2 (germline): SEHNR, FQNEAQ (reference sequence). The CDR3 sequence is 17 residues long.

At least ten counts were recorded for this clonotype. The V call is TRBV7-2, the J call TRBJ2-3, with 11 positions matching TRBD2. Per the germline V gene, CDR1 is SGHTA and CDR2 is FQGNSA. V lost 6 bases and J lost 4; bases outside the gene matches: 6. The CDR3 sequence is 15 residues long. Written as DNA, the CDR3 is TGTGCCAGCAGAACTAGCGGGAGTGTGGCAGATACGCAGTATTTT. Protein product: CASRTSGSVADTQYF.

The V and J genes are TRBV4-2 and TRBJ2-7, with D hard to call. CDR3 length: 15 amino acids. The V gene's germline CDR1 is LGHNA and CDR2 YNFKEQ. V was cut by 0 bases and J by 3 bases, with 12 bases left in between. In nucleotides, the CDR3 is TGTGCCAGCAGCCAAGATCCGGCAGTTAACTACGAGCAGTACTTC. Its translation: CASSQDPAVNYEQYF.

This sequence joins TRBV7-2 and TRBJ2-5; D is tentatively TRBD1 or TRBD2 (5 bases each). This CDR3 comprises 15 residues. Germline V gene data show CDR1 as SGHTA and CDR2 as FQGNSA. Deletions cut 4 bases from V and 2 bases from J, with 14 bases between. In DNA form, the CDR3 reads TGTGCCAGCAGCTCGACCGGGACGGCACAAGAGACCCAGTACTTC. Translated, it gives CASSSTGTAQETQYF. Variable domain in full (rest from reference TRBV7-2 and TRBJ2-5): GAGVSQSPSNKVTEKGKDVELRCDPISGHTALYWYRQSLGQGLEFLIYFQGNSAPDKSGLPSDRFSAERTGGSVSTLTIQRTQQEDSAVYLCASSSTGTAQETQYFGPGTRLLVL.

This clonotype showed up just a few times. This chain uses TRBV12-3 or TRBV12-4 with TRBJ2-1, with D maybe TRBD1 (5 bases). This CDR3 region has 15 residues. V lost 3 bases to trimming and J lost 7 bases, with 16 bases between them. The CDR3 DNA reads as TGTGCCAGCAGTTTCGCCAGCCGAAGGGGTAATGAGCAGTTCTTC. Translating gives CASSFASRRGNEQFF.

The chain carries TRBV5-4 and TRBJ1-2; 8 nucleotides line up with TRBD1. Germline V gene lookup returns CDR1 SGHNT and CDR2 YYREEE (reference sequence). The CDR3 is 14 amino acids. The V and J ends lost 4 bases and 2 bases, in that order; junction bases with no gene match: 4. CDR3 protein: CASSLDRENYGYTF. DNA for the CDR3: TGTGCCAGCAGCCTGGACAGGGAAAACTATGGCTACACCTTC.

The gene calls are TRBV5-5 and TRBJ2-7; 7 positions match TRBD1. CDR1 SGHKS and CDR2 YYEKEE come from the germline V gene (reference sequence). The J segment lost 3 bases and the V segment lost 0 bases, leaving 3 bases of the junction unmatched. This CDR3 has 14 residues. CDR3 residues: CASSLGDSYYEQYF. The CDR3 DNA is TGTGCCAGCAGCTTGGGGGACAGTTACTACGAGCAGTACTTC.

The J gene is TRBJ2-7, the V gene TRBV5-1; tentative D call: TRBD2 (5 bases). The germline V and J ends were trimmed by 0 bases and 5 bases, with 12 bases remaining between them. This CDR3 region has 14 residues. CDR1 is SGHRS and CDR2 is YFSETQ in the germline V gene. CDR3 region: CASSLEVSRDEQYF. The DNA of the CDR3 is TGCGCCAGCAGCTTGGAGGTCTCGCGGGACGAGCAGTACTTC.

The sample holds many counts of this clonotype. This chain uses TRBV14 with TRBJ2-7; no clear D. The CDR3 consists of 17 residues. Per the germline V gene, CDR1 is SGHDN and CDR2 is FVKESK. Trimming took off 0 bases at V and 2 bases at J, with 17 bases between the two ends. CDR3 DNA: TGTGCCAGCAGCCAAGATCCCAGCCGGAGTTTTGCCTACGAGCAGTACTTC. It is translated as CASSQDPSRSFAYEQYF. The variable domain in full, completed from reference TRBV14 and TRBJ2-7, reads EAGVTQFPSHSVIEKGQTVTLRCDPISGHDNLYWYRRVMGKEIKFLLHFVKESKQDESGMPNNRFLAERTGGTYSTLKVQPAELEDSGVYFCASSQDPSRSFAYEQYFGPGTRLTVT.

The rearrangement uses TRBV7-9 and TRBJ1-5, with TRBD1 identical over 9 bases. The length of the CDR3 is 15 residues. Trimming took 5 bases from V and 10 from J; bases not matched to a gene: 12. CDR1 is SEHNR and CDR2 is FQNEAQ in the germline V gene (reference sequence). The CDR3 loop reads CASSAGTGIITPQHF. For the CDR3, the DNA is TGTGCCAGCAGCGCCGGGACAGGGATAATCACTCCCCAGCATTTT. Together with reference TRBV7-9 and TRBJ1-5, the CDR3 gives the full variable domain: DTGVSQNPRHKITKRGQNVTFRCDPISEHNRLYWYRQTLGQGPEFLTYFQNEAQLEKSRLLSDRFSAERPKGSFSTLEIQRTEQGDSAMYLCASSAGTGIITPQHFGDGTRLSIL.

As DNA, the CDR3 is TGTGCCAGCAGCTCCACCGTGGTTAACTATGGCTACACCTTC. Its translation is CASSSTVVNYGYTF. V gene TRBV7-8 combines with J gene TRBJ1-2; D remains ambiguous. The germline CDR1 and CDR2 sequences are SGHVS and FQNEAQ. CDR3 size: 14 residues. Trimming removed 4 bases at V and 1 base at J, with 10 bases between. Combining the CDR3 with reference TRBV7-8 and TRBJ1-2 gives the whole variable domain GAGVSQSPRYKVAKRGQDVALRCDPISGHVSLFWYQQALGQGPEFLTYFQNEAQLDKSGLPSDRFFAERPEGSVSTLKIQRTQQEDSAVYLCASSSTVVNYGYTFGSGTRLTVV.

The chain couples TRBV29-1 to TRBJ2-7, with 7 bases that match TRBD2. Trimming took 3 bases from V and 5 from J; bases not matched to a gene: 4. CDR3 length: 12 residues. Germline V CDR1 and CDR2: SQVTM, ANQGSEA. The CDR3 coding sequence is TGCAGCGTTGACGGGGGGACCAACGAGCAGTACTTC. Its protein product is CSVDGGTNEQYF.

This clonotype was seen at least ten times. The rearrangement uses TRBV7-6 and TRBJ2-1; TRBD2 matches at 14 bases. The germline V gene has CDR1 SGHVS and CDR2 FNYEAQ. The CDR3 contains 15 residues. The trim removed 5 bases at V and 7 bases at J, leaving 4 bases unmatched. The CDR3 is CASSPRTSGGNEQFF. CDR3 nucleotides: TGTGCCAGCAGCCCCAGGACTAGCGGGGGGAATGAGCAGTTCTTC.

V gene TRBV4-2 combines with J gene TRBJ1-2; unclear D gene. The germline V gene has CDR1 LGHNA and CDR2 YNFKEQ. The V and J ends lost 0 bases and 4 bases respectively, with 9 bases between them. The CDR3 length is 14 residues. The CDR3 DNA reads as TGTGCCAGCAGCCAAGATTGGAGATCCTATGGCTACACCTTC. It yields the protein CASSQDWRSYGYTF.